This TCR beta chain was identified during a study of T cells in placental villitis. About the study as a whole: The study compared placental TCR-beta repertoires across villitis of unknown etiology, gestational-age-matched unaffected controls, and infectious villitis to test an allograft-versus-infection hypothesis. Findings and caveats that apply to the study as a whole: Because the paraffin blocks included small amounts of decidua, some of the captured T cells, particularly in controls, may have been decidual rather than villous infiltrates. Sequencing bulk tissue could not tell helper, regulatory or cytotoxic T cells apart, could not separate maternal from fetal T cells, and left out gamma-delta receptors. CMV-specific clone frequencies were higher in infectious CMV cases than in villitis of unknown etiology (roughly 0.012 vs 0.00096), which did not differ from controls.

The immunoSEQ v4 bias-controlled multiplex PCR assay, performed blinded to group allocation, was used to amplify TCR-beta CDR3 regions from genomic DNA. To estimate the quantities of nucleated cells and T cells in each sample, reference gene primers were added alongside the TCR-beta primers. Sequencing of the libraries was performed on an Illumina MiSeq with a 100-cycle paired-end protocol. As for how the authors treated the data: Diversity and richness were calculated in immunoSEQ Analyzer software; richness by iChao1, clonality based on Pielou evenness and Shannon diversity (0-1, higher means less diverse). CDR3 amino acid sequences together with their V/J genes were searched in VDJdb for CMV, EBV and influenza A specificities using confidence 3 and substitution 2. The Morisita-Horn index was used to measure TCR-beta amino acid clonotype overlap among the villitis of unknown etiology, infectious villitis and control repertoires. TCRdb re-hosts the immuneACCESS table, in-frame sequences only. Its copies lack some clones; in the studies checked, an unresolved V gene accounts for under half of them, and the cause for the rest is not known. V, J and clone size reflect that table, while D and trimming were determined from the DNA. The sample records roughly 3,400 clones, roughly 75% of which are singletons. 15% to 20% of the sample is held by the ten biggest clonotypes.

The CDR3 runs 15 residues from the cysteine to the phenylalanine. Just the 45-base CDR3 DNA is kept, in frame starting at base 1. Here V drops 1 base and J drops 5 bases, and the junction holds 6 bases not matched to any gene. The five infectious villitis placentae, four with confirmed cytomegalovirus and one with Toxoplasma gondii, were included without being matched to the other groups. The mothers in the infectious villitis group were younger, had smaller fetuses, and delivered preterm or had intrauterine demise in two cases. After delivery, the placentae were collected and evaluated both grossly and histologically, and only then was archival tissue selected. Five 10-micron scrolls were cut from each FFPE block, and DNA was isolated using the AllPrep DNA/RNA FFPE Tissue kit. DNA concentration and purity were checked by NanoDrop, and RNA quality was assessed on a Bioanalyzer. With regard to this clone: Its antigen is currently not known. Base qualities were left out, and no much larger clone turns up one base away.

Input material: placental tissue containing maternal and fetal cells. The receptor was derived from a human patient with infectious villitis; the placental T cells may come from both mother and fetus. The V gene is TRBV23-1 and the J gene is TRBJ1-1; 8 junctional bases match TRBD1. TRBV23-1 is designated an ORF whose function remains uncertain. The DNA sequence is given as TGCGCCAGCAGTCAATTCCGGACAGGGAGGACTGAAGCTTTCTTT. The translation is CASSQFRTGRTEAFF.